Presented here are 27 T cell receptor beta chains from one specimen sequenced in a study of tumor and adjacent non-tumor tissue in lung cancer. A modified ARM-PCR protocol with three rounds of nested PCR amplified TCRbeta. Using its own MiXCR run on the multiplex PCR reads, TCRdb lists one record per CDR3 protein. Altogether tens of thousands of distinct CDR3 sequences are present, just under 60% being singletons, with the ten largest covering about 19%. No cell sorting was done before RNA was extracted from the tissue. The sequenced sample consisted of lung tumor tissue. These TCRs come from a man aged 50 to 60 with non-small cell lung cancer.

Note on this clonotype: An end of the junction does not agree with germline; a read error may underlie this. The chain joins TRBV28 to TRBJ2-1; the D is unclear. The germline V gene encodes CDR1 MDHEN and CDR2 SYDVKM. The CDR3 contains 15 residues. Here the CDR3 DNA reads TGTGCCATCAGTTCTGTCTCTCCGGCCTACAATGAGCAGTTCTTC. It encodes CAISSVSPAYNEQFF.

About this clonotype: One junction end disagrees with the germline gene, perhaps due to a read error. The chain joins TRBV29-1 to TRBJ2-2, with D perhaps TRBD2 (6 bases). This CDR3 region has 11 residues. From germline, CDR1 is SQVTM and CDR2 ANQGSEA. CDR3: CSVDRIGGLFF. The CDR3 nucleotides are TGCAGCGTTGACCGCATCGGGGGGCTGTTTTTT.

This clonotype has more than one count but fewer than ten. It may be a read error: a sequence one base away is much more abundant. The V gene is TRBV5-6, the J gene TRBJ1-3; no definite D call. The CDR3 consists of 14 residues. Germline CDR1 and CDR2: SGHDT and YYEEEE. The DNA for the CDR3 is TGTGCCGGCAGCCCGTACGGGGAAGAAAACACCATATATTTT. It specifies CAGSPYGEENTIYF.

The chain employs TRBV7-9 and TRBJ2-2; TRBD2 agrees at 11 bases. In germline, CDR1 is SEHNR, CDR2 FQNEAQ (reference sequence). This CDR3 has 16 amino acids. The V segment lost 2 bases and the J segment 3 bases; nucleotides outside the gene matches: 2. The CDR3 DNA reads TGTGCCAGCAGCTTATTAGCGGGAGGGCACACCGGGGAGCTGTTTTTT. This codes for CASSLLAGGHTGELFF. Filled out from reference TRBV7-9 and TRBJ2-2, the complete variable domain reads DTGVSQNPRHKITKRGQNVTFRCDPISEHNRLYWYRQTLGQGPEFLTYFQNEAQLEKSRLLSDRFSAERPKGSFSTLEIQRTEQGDSAMYLCASSLLAGGHTGELFFGEGSRLTVL.

About this clonotype itself: The CDR3 ends on some other residue instead of the conserved phenylalanine or tryptophan, so this is likely a read error. The V call is TRBV25-1, the J call TRBJ1-6, with TRBD1 matching over 8 bases. Losses at the gene ends were 6 bases for V and 8 bases for J; bases not matched to a gene: 9. Germline lookup yields CDR1 MGHDK and CDR2 SYGVNS. The CDR3 totals 15 residues. CDR3 region: CASSLRTGPDSPLHL. The CDR3 DNA is TGTGCCAGCAGCCTCCGGACAGGGCCTGATTCACCCCTCCACCTT.

The chain links TRBV6-1 to TRBJ1-5; possible D gene TRBD1, 6 bases. From germline, CDR1 is MNHNS and CDR2 SASEGT. Trimming shortened V by 4 bases and J by 5 bases, and 21 bases separated the two germline ends. This CDR3 has 17 amino acids. The CDR3 sequence is CASSGISQDGGYQPQHF. The CDR3 DNA reads TGTGCCAGCAGTGGGATATCACAAGACGGGGGCTATCAGCCCCAGCATTTT.

This clonotype was observed at least ten times. The rearrangement links TRBV11-2 to TRBJ1-1, with TRBD1 matching over 7 bases. After removal of 4 bases from V and 3 bases from J, the junction contained 5 bases not matched to a gene. This CDR3 comprises 14 residues. The germline V gene has CDR1 SGHAT and CDR2 FQNNGV. The CDR3 DNA is TGTGCCAGCAGCTCACAGGGGAGGGACACTGAAGCTTTCTTT. Translation gives CASSSQGRDTEAFF.

Only one count was recorded for this clonotype. No conserved phenylalanine or tryptophan ends this CDR3, so it is likely a read error. It is unclear where the CDR3 begins or ends on the DNA, so no DNA is shown, and the CDR3 is as TCRdb lists it. The rearrangement links TRBV11-3 to TRBJ2-1; TRBD2 reflects the table's D call only, with no check against the DNA. Germline V lookup: CDR1 SGHNT, CDR2 YENEEA. The CDR3 is 12 residues long, ends included. CDR3 sequence: CASSLERSGLVL.

This rearrangement joins TRBV10-2 to TRBJ2-5; D gene ambiguous. The V end lost 8 bases, the J end lost 2 bases, and 15 bases lay between the germline ends. The length of the CDR3 is 14 residues. CDR1 is WSHSY, CDR2 SAAADI, per germline. The CDR3 loop is CASGLSRMQETQYF. CDR3 sequence (DNA): TGCGCCAGCGGGCTTTCGAGAATGCAAGAGACCCAGTACTTC.

A word on this clonotype: The germline gene is not matched at one end of the junction; a read error may be the cause. The CDR3 sequence is CASSLGVGVTDTQYF. DNA for the CDR3: TGTGCCAGTAGCTTAGGGGTGGGGGTTACGGATACGCAGTATTTT. This chain links TRBV11-2 with TRBJ2-3; either TRBD1 or TRBD2 may supply D (5 bases each). Germline loops: CDR1 SGHAT, CDR2 FQNNGV. The CDR3 length is 15 residues.

This clonotype appeared a few times. This chain uses TRBV5-1 with TRBJ2-3; the D gene is possibly TRBD2 (5 bases). This CDR3 is built from 14 residues. Germline V gene sequence: CDR1 SGHRS, CDR2 YFSETQ. V was clipped by 2 bases and J by 0 bases, with 7 bases between them. The CDR3 loop reads CASSFQRSTDTQYF. The CDR3 DNA follows: TGCGCCAGCAGCTTCCAGCGGAGCACAGATACGCAGTATTTT.

This clonotype occurred a few times. The CDR3: CSVGASGIPRAYNEQFF. The CDR3 region has the DNA TGCAGCGTTGGGGCTAGCGGGATTCCTAGGGCCTACAATGAGCAGTTCTTC. The chain uses TRBV29-1 and TRBJ2-1, with 9 bases identical to TRBD2. The CDR3 consists of 17 residues. The J segment lost 2 bases and the V segment lost 4 bases, leaving 12 bases of the junction unmatched. Germline loops: CDR1 SQVTM, CDR2 ANQGSEA.

This chain links TRBV4-1 with TRBJ2-2, with TRBD1 matching 7 bases. Germline-derived CDR1 and CDR2 are MGHRA and YSYEKL. The CDR3 is made up of 15 amino acids. CDR3 loop: CTISQVGGSTGELFF. For the CDR3, the DNA is TGCACCATCAGCCAAGTAGGGGGCAGCACCGGGGAGCTGTTTTTT.

In regard to this clonotype: Here the CDR3 omits its conserved ending phenylalanine or tryptophan, so a read error is the likely source. V and J are TRBV6-6 and TRBJ1-6, with D unclear. The CDR3 runs to 17 residues. In germline, CDR1 is MNHNY, CDR2 SVGAGI (reference sequence). The V end was cut by 4 bases, the J end by 0 bases, with 13 bases between. The CDR3 protein is CASSCGETSSYNSPLHL. The CDR3 coding sequence is TGTGCCAGCAGTTGCGGTGAGACGAGCTCCTATAATTCACCCCTCCACCTT.

Note on this clonotype: Since the CDR3 does not end with the conserved phenylalanine or tryptophan, this likely comes from a read error. The chain links TRBV28 to TRBJ2-7, with D unresolved. In germline, CDR1 is MDHEN, CDR2 SYDVKM. The CDR3 is 15 residues long. Written as DNA, the CDR3 is TGTGCCAGCAGGTCGGACGGAGCCAGCTCCTACCAGCAGTACCTC. Protein product: CASRSDGASSYQQYL.

The V gene is TRBV4-2, the J gene TRBJ2-7; TRBD1 might be the D (5 bases). The CDR3 covers 14 residues. V lost 1 base and J lost 4, with 11 bases in between. The germline V gene encodes CDR1 LGHNA and CDR2 YNFKEQ. The CDR3 DNA follows: TGTGCCAGCAGCCAAGTGCAGGGCCTATACGAGCAGTACTTC. It yields the protein CASSQVQGLYEQYF.

For this clonotype: This may be a read error: a much more frequent sequence differs by one nucleotide. The chain couples TRBV4-1 to TRBJ1-5; D might be TRBD1 (5 bases). Germline V gene lookup returns CDR1 MGHRA and CDR2 YSYEKL. The CDR3 contains 15 residues. Deletions cut 4 bases from V and 0 bases from J, with 10 bases between. The chain's CDR3 is CASSRQSYSNQPQHF. The CDR3 bases are TGCGCCAGCAGCCGACAGAGTTATAGCAATCAGCCCCAGCATTTT.

The chain couples TRBV12-3 or TRBV12-4 to TRBJ2-7; the D gene could be TRBD1 or TRBD2 (5 bases each). V was shortened by 7 bases and J by 3 bases, with 13 bases between the two germline ends. The CDR3 has 13 residues. The CDR3 here is CASNPGGGYEQYF. CDR3 coding DNA: TGTGCCAGCAATCCGGGTGGGGGCTACGAGCAGTACTTC.

For this clonotype: Sequence at one end of the junction differs from germline and may be a read error. The chain couples TRBV11-2 to TRBJ1-5; D is unclear. This CDR3 comprises 15 residues. CDR1 is SGHAT and CDR2 is FQNNGV in the germline V gene. The CDR3 sequence: CASSPGQWANQPQRF. CDR3 nucleotides: TGTGCCAGCAGCCCCGGGCAGTGGGCGAATCAGCCCCAGCGTTTT.

Note on this clonotype: This may arise from a read error, as a much more abundant clone is one base away. The rearrangement uses TRBV11-2 and TRBJ1-3; D unresolved. Per germline, CDR1 SGHAT and CDR2 FQNNGV. The CDR3 runs to 16 residues. Trimming left V 0 bases short and J 2 bases short, with 11 bases between. The CDR3 loop is CASSLDTHITGNTIYF. DNA for the CDR3: TGTGCCAGCAGCTTAGACACCCATATTACTGGAAACACCATATATTTT.

This clonotype showed up many times. This chain's CDR3 is CSAPGPMTGNTIYF. The CDR3 DNA sequence: TGCAGTGCCCCGGGACCGATGACTGGAAACACCATATATTTT. The chain uses TRBV20-1 and TRBJ1-3; weak D call: TRBD1 (5 bases). The V gene's germline CDR1 is DFQATT and CDR2 SNEGSKA (reference sequence). The CDR3 length is 14 residues. The V and J ends lost 6 bases and 2 bases respectively, with 14 bases between them.

This clonotype was seen more than once but under ten times. This rearrangement joins TRBV20-1 to TRBJ2-7; 11 positions agree with TRBD1. Germline-derived CDR1 and CDR2 are DFQATT and SNEGSKA (reference sequence). With V trimmed by 0 bases and J by 2 bases, 6 bases remained unmatched. This CDR3 contains 16 residues. CDR3 sequence: CSARDRDRGIPYEQYF. The CDR3 bases are TGCAGTGCTAGAGATCGGGACAGGGGGATACCCTACGAGCAGTACTTC.

The CDR3 region has the DNA TGTGCCAGCGCATCACTCTTAGCGGGGGGGTCCCGGAGTGAACAGTTCTTC. Amino acid sequence: CASASLLAGGSRSEQFF. This chain connects TRBV6-1 to TRBJ2-1, with 11 bases matching TRBD2. This CDR3 is 17 amino acids long. CDR1 and CDR2 (germline): MNHNS, SASEGT. Unmatched junction bases numbered 22, after V lost 8 bases and J lost 13 bases.

CDR3: CASSATHEMDGYTF. CDR3 DNA: TGTGCCAGCAGTGCTACTCATGAGATGGATGGCTACACCTTC. This sequence joins TRBV6-6 and TRBJ1-2, with D unclear. CDR3 size: 14 residues. The V end lost 5 bases, the J end lost 6 bases, and 16 bases lay between the germline ends. Germline values: CDR1 MNHNY, CDR2 SVGAGI (reference sequence).

This clonotype was detected ten times or more. This chain connects TRBV12-3 or TRBV12-4 to TRBJ2-2, with 8 bases lining up with TRBD2. Germline trimming cut 4 bases from V and 0 bases from J; bases unmatched to any gene: 4. The CDR3 has 16 residues. As DNA, the CDR3 is TGTGCCAGCAGTTCGATAGCGGGGACGAACACCGGGGAGCTGTTTTTT. It yields the protein CASSSIAGTNTGELFF.

In this sample, this clonotype turned up many times. The chain employs TRBV7-9 and TRBJ2-3; no clear D gene. CDR1 and CDR2 (germline): SEHNR, FQNEAQ (reference sequence). The length of the CDR3 is 15 residues. Trimming left V 1 base short and J 1 base short, with 9 bases between. Here the CDR3 reads CASSLEQQRTDTQYF. The CDR3 bases are TGTGCCAGCAGCTTAGAGCAGCAACGCACAGATACGCAGTATTTT.

The chain links TRBV11-2 to TRBJ2-5; TRBD1 aligns across 7 bases. The germline gives CDR1 SGHAT, CDR2 FQNNGV. The CDR3 length is 14 residues. V lost 5 bases, J lost 12 bases, and 15 bases stayed unmatched. This CDR3 is CASSPRTGQDTEYF. The CDR3 region has the DNA TGTGCCAGCAGCCCAAGGACAGGTCAAGATACCGAGTACTTC. The full variable domain, with the rest looked up from reference TRBV11-2 and TRBJ2-5, is EAGVAQSPRYKIIEKRQSVAFWCNPISGHATLYWYQQILGQGPKLLIQFQNNGVVDDSQLPKDRFSAERLKGVDSTLKIQPAKLEDSAVYLCASSPRTGQDTEYFGPGTRLLVL.